This T cell receptor beta chain was recorded in a study of blood T cell repertoires in COVID-19. Germline V gene sequence: CDR1 SGHRS, CDR2 YFSETQ. J was trimmed by 4 bases and V by 3 bases; bases with no gene match: 5. The CDR3 extends over 15 amino acids. This table comes from immunoSEQ multiplex PCR, and its TCRdb copy is limited to in-frame clones, with some not included. The table includes about 300,000 clones, around 84% detected once. The sequencing input was PBMCs or T cells enriched from blood (not recorded which). This chain links TRBV5-1 with TRBJ2-7, with TRBD1 matching 12 bases. The TCR sequence derives from a man younger than 40 who had recovered from COVID-19. Here the CDR3 reads CASSSGTGGVYEQYF. In DNA form, the CDR3 reads TGCGCCAGCAGCTCCGGGACAGGGGGCGTATACGAGCAGTACTTC.